Below, 17 T cell receptor beta chains from the same sample are listed, as sequenced in a study of blood T cells in healthy people across ages. The use of a sample-barcoded 5' primer and a J-beta primer mix characterized a second PCR of roughly 6 to 11 cycles. Each CDR3 protein is one row after TCRdb ran MiXCR on the 5' RACE reads. The sample includes 780,000 or so distinct CDR3 sequences, about 55% of them seen just once. The sequenced sample consisted of blood. The receptor set was obtained from a man older than 75 in good health.

The rearrangement links TRBV12-3 or TRBV12-4 to TRBJ2-1, with TRBD1 matching over 9 bases. The closer fit of TRBJ2-7 to the DNA end suggests the J call may be wrong. The CDR3 loop spans 15 amino acids. The DNA of the CDR3 is TGTGCCAGCAGTTTGACAGGGGGGCCGTTCTACGAGCAGTACTTC. Encoded protein: CASSLTGGPFYEQYF.

The chain combines TRBV9 with TRBJ2-1; D could derive from TRBD1 or TRBD2 (6 bases each). Germline V lookup: CDR1 SGDLS, CDR2 YYNGEE. Trimming left V 7 bases short and J 8 bases short, with 19 bases between. CDR3 length equals 14 residues. The CDR3 nucleotides read TGTGCCAGCGGCCGGGGGACAAATACCCATGAGCAGTTCTTC. It specifies CASGRGTNTHEQFF.

This chain links TRBV20-1 with TRBJ2-1; 8 positions agree with TRBD2. The CDR3 totals 15 residues. V was clipped by 1 base and J by 3 bases; unmatched bases: 5. Germline CDR1 is DFQATT and CDR2 is SNEGSKA (reference sequence). The CDR3 sequence: CSARGPSGYYNEQFF. The CDR3 DNA reads as TGCAGTGCTAGAGGTCCTAGCGGGTACTACAATGAGCAGTTCTTC.

The chain combines TRBV5-1 with TRBJ2-7, with TRBD2 matching 13 bases. In germline, CDR1 is SGHRS, CDR2 YFSETQ. The V and J ends lost 5 bases and 1 base, in that order; junction bases with no gene match: 6. This CDR3 contains 16 residues. The DNA for the CDR3 is TGCGCCAGCAGATCGTGGACTAGCGGGAGTTCCTACGAGCAGTACTTC. This encodes CASRSWTSGSSYEQYF.

The rearrangement joins TRBV5-1 to TRBJ1-2; D remains ambiguous. The CDR3 spans 18 residues. Deletions cut 6 bases from V and 6 bases from J, with 30 bases between. Germline-derived CDR1 and CDR2 are SGHRS and YFSETQ. The CDR3 sequence is CASTPIAAPGPKGDGYTF. DNA for the CDR3: TGCGCCAGCACCCCGATAGCCGCTCCCGGACCCAAAGGCGATGGCTACACCTTC. Combining the CDR3 with reference TRBV5-1 and TRBJ1-2 gives the whole variable domain KAGVTQTPRYLIKTRGQQVTLSCSPISGHRSVSWYQQTPGQGLQFLFEYFSETQRNKGNFPGRFSGRQFSNSRSEMNVSTLELGDSALYLCASTPIAAPGPKGDGYTFGSGTRLTVV.

CDR3 bases: TGCGCCAGCAGTGACCAAGGAATAAACCAGCAGTTCTTC. This translates into CASSDQGINQQFF. The chain couples TRBV10-2 to TRBJ2-1; no reliable D call. The CDR3 contains 13 residues. The germline V gene has CDR1 WSHSY and CDR2 SAAADI. The V end was cut by 3 bases, the J end by 11 bases, with 14 bases between.

V gene TRBV19 combines with J gene TRBJ2-5; no firm D call. Trimming removed 3 bases at V and 1 base at J, with 9 bases between. The CDR3 loop spans 14 amino acids. Germline V gene lookup returns CDR1 LNHDA and CDR2 SQIVND (reference sequence). The CDR3 loop reads CASSIGPVQETQYF. Here the CDR3 DNA reads TGTGCCAGTAGTATTGGACCGGTCCAAGAGACCCAGTACTTC. Drawing the rest from reference TRBV19 and TRBJ2-5, the complete variable domain is DGGITQSPKYLFRKEGQNVTLSCEQNLNHDAMYWYRQDPGQGLRLIYYSQIVNDFQKGDIAEGYSVSREKKESFPLTVTSAQKNPTAFYLCASSIGPVQETQYFGPGTRLLVL.

This CDR3 reads CASQKTSGSDGTQYF. CDR3 nucleotides: TGTGCCAGCCAAAAGACTAGCGGGAGTGACGGTACGCAGTATTTT. This chain joins TRBV7-8 and TRBJ2-3; 12 bases are shared with TRBD2. This CDR3 spans 15 amino acids. Germline V CDR1 and CDR2: SGHVS, FQNEAQ. Trimming at V came to 8 bases and at J to 8 bases, leaving 11 bases not matched to a gene.

The chain employs TRBV12-3 or TRBV12-4 and TRBJ2-3, with TRBD2 matching 9 bases. This CDR3 spans 19 amino acids. The V and J ends lost 3 bases and 3 bases, in that order; junction bases with no gene match: 16. The CDR3 bases are TGTGCCAGCAGTTTCTCCAGTAGCGGGAGTCTCTCGGGAACAGATACGCAGTATTTT. Its translation is CASSFSSSGSLSGTDTQYF.

The gene calls are TRBV5-1 and TRBJ2-5, with 11 nucleotides matching TRBD2. The end of the DNA is better explained by TRBJ2-7, so the J call may be wrong. The CDR3 has 16 amino acids. In germline, CDR1 is SGHRS, CDR2 YFSETQ. CDR3 sequence: CASSSLLAGALGEQYF. The CDR3, as DNA: TGCGCCAGCAGCTCCCTACTAGCGGGAGCTCTTGGCGAGCAGTACTTC.

CDR3 residues: CASSQESGRVNEQFF. In DNA, the CDR3 is TGTGCCAGCAGTCAAGAAAGCGGGAGGGTTAATGAGCAGTTCTTC. This chain connects TRBV6-2 or TRBV6-3 to TRBJ2-1; 10 bases align to TRBD2. This CDR3 spans 15 amino acids. CDR1 is MNHEY and CDR2 is SVGEGT in the germline V gene. With 5 bases clipped from V and 7 bases from J, the junction kept 8 bases outside the gene matches.

This clonotype showed up just a few times. V usage is TRBV4-1 and J usage is TRBJ2-1; TRBD2 matches 8 bases. CDR3 length equals 17 residues. CDR1 is MGHRA, CDR2 YSYEKL, per germline. J was trimmed by 0 bases and V by 1 base; bases with no gene match: 5. CDR3 residues: CASSQGLAFSSYNEQFF. The CDR3 nucleotides read TGCGCCAGCAGCCAAGGACTAGCGTTCTCCTCCTACAATGAGCAGTTCTTC.

This rearrangement joins TRBV20-1 to TRBJ2-3; D unclear. CDR3 size: 12 residues. Germline V gene data show CDR1 as DFQATT and CDR2 as SNEGSKA (reference sequence). V dropped 4 bases and J dropped 7 bases, with 12 bases sitting between them. This chain's CDR3 is CSATQPPYTQYF. Written as DNA, the CDR3 is TGCAGTGCTACTCAGCCGCCCTATACGCAGTATTTT.

The sample holds a few counts of this clonotype. The chain links TRBV5-5 to TRBJ2-7, with TRBD2 identical over 7 bases. Germline lookup yields CDR1 SGHKS and CDR2 YYEKEE (reference sequence). V shed 5 bases, J shed 3 bases, and the junction held 14 bases outside the gene matches. CDR3 length: 16 amino acids. The CDR3 is CASRPGLASGYYEQYF. The CDR3 region has the DNA TGTGCCAGCAGGCCCGGTTTGGCTAGCGGTTACTACGAGCAGTACTTC.

The chain employs TRBV11-2 and TRBJ1-2; 8 nucleotides align to TRBD1. The CDR3 runs 16 residues. CDR1 SGHAT and CDR2 FQNNGV come from the germline V gene. With 4 bases clipped from V and 7 bases from J, the junction kept 14 bases outside the gene matches. CDR3 region: CASSSIEAGGISGYTF. The CDR3 nucleotides read TGTGCCAGCAGCTCAATAGAGGCAGGGGGCATAAGTGGCTACACCTTC.

This clonotype was seen a handful of times. This rearrangement joins TRBV29-1 to TRBJ2-1; TRBD1 matches 9 bases. The V gene's germline CDR1 is SQVTM and CDR2 ANQGSEA. After removal of 5 bases from V and 9 bases from J, the junction contained 8 bases not matched to a gene. This CDR3 spans 13 amino acids. CDR3 sequence: CSVQGTGQGEQFF. The DNA for the CDR3 is TGCAGCGTTCAGGGGACAGGGCAGGGTGAGCAGTTCTTC.

This chain links TRBV7-8 with TRBJ2-1, with TRBD2 matching 13 bases. V gave up 2 bases and J gave up 4 bases; unmatched junction bases: 8. The germline gives CDR1 SGHVS, CDR2 FQNEAQ. The CDR3 covers 18 residues. CDR3: CASSLRRTSGRLYNEQFF. As DNA, the CDR3 is TGTGCCAGCAGCTTACGGAGGACTAGCGGGAGACTATACAATGAGCAGTTCTTC. Full variable domain (missing parts from reference TRBV7-8 and TRBJ2-1): GAGVSQSPRYKVAKRGQDVALRCDPISGHVSLFWYQQALGQGPEFLTYFQNEAQLDKSGLPSDRFFAERPEGSVSTLKIQRTQQEDSAVYLCASSLRRTSGRLYNEQFFGPGTRLTVL.